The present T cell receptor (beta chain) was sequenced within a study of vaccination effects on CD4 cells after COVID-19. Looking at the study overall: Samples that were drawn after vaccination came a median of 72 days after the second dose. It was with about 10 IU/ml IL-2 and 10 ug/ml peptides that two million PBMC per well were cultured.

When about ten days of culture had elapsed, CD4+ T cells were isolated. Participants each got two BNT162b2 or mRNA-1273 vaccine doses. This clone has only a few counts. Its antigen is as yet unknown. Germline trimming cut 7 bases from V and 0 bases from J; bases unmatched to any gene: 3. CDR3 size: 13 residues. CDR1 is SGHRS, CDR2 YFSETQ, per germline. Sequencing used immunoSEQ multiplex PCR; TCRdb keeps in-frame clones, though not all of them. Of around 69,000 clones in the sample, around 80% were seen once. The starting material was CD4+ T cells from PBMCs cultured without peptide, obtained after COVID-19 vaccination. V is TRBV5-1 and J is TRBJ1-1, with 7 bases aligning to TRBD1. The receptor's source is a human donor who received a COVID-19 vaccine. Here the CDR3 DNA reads TGCGCCAGCCAGACAGGGATGAACACTGAAGCTTTCTTT. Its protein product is CASQTGMNTEAFF.